The 21 T cell receptor beta chains below all came from one sample that was sequenced in a study of blood T cell repertoires in COVID-19. Data came from immunoSEQ multiplex PCR; TCRdb stores just in-frame clones and leaves some out. The sample lists 120,000 or so clones; over 55% were seen once. Material: peripheral blood. The receptors originated from a woman in her seventies with acute or convalescent COVID-19.

The CDR3 DNA reads as TGTGCCAGCAGGCAGGGGATTAATCAGCCCCAGCATTTT. Protein: CASRQGINQPQHF. V is TRBV28 and J is TRBJ1-5; TRBD1 might be the D (6 bases). The CDR3 is made up of 13 amino acids. V shed 6 bases and J shed 4 bases, with 10 bases lying between them. The germline V gene has CDR1 MDHEN and CDR2 SYDVKM. Using reference TRBV28 and TRBJ1-5 for the parts outside the CDR3, the full variable domain is DVKVTQSSRYLVKRTGEKVFLECVQDMDHENMFWYRQDPGLGLRLIYFSYDVKMKEKGDIPEGYSVSREKKERFSLILESASTNQTSMYLCASRQGINQPQHFGDGTRLSIL.

The chain joins TRBV2 to TRBJ2-1; D ambiguous. Trimming took off 1 base at V and 2 bases at J, with 9 bases between the two ends. Germline V gene data show CDR1 as SNHLY and CDR2 as FYNNEI. This CDR3 contains 15 residues. CDR3: CASSEDLSPYNEQFF. The DNA for the CDR3 is TGTGCCAGCAGTGAAGACCTTAGTCCCTACAATGAGCAGTTCTTC. The full variable domain, its missing parts supplied by reference TRBV2 and TRBJ2-1, is EPEVTQTPSHQVTQMGQEVILRCVPISNHLYFYWYRQILGQKVEFLVSFYNNEISEKSEIFDDQFSVERPDGSNFTLKIRSTKLEDSAMYFCASSEDLSPYNEQFFGPGTRLTVL.

The rearrangement joins TRBV2 to TRBJ2-3; D possibly corresponds to TRBD2 (6 bases). The CDR3 totals 16 residues. The V end was cut by 6 bases, the J end by 2 bases, with 18 bases between. Germline CDR1 reads SNHLY; CDR2 reads FYNNEI. The CDR3 nucleotides are TGTGCCAGCAGGAAGGGCCTCGGGGGATACACAGATACGCAGTATTTT. The encoded protein is CASRKGLGGYTDTQYF.

CDR3 in amino acids: CASTNPLGDEQFF. In nucleotides, the CDR3 is TGTGCCAGTACGAACCCTCTGGGCGATGAGCAGTTCTTC. V and J are TRBV19 and TRBJ2-1, with D uncertain. Deletions cut 7 bases from V and 8 bases from J, with 15 bases between. Germline assignment: CDR1 LNHDA and CDR2 SQIVND (reference sequence). The CDR3 length is 13 residues.

This sequence joins TRBV2 and TRBJ2-3; D perhaps matches TRBD2 (6 bases). V lost 8 bases, J lost 3 bases, and 18 bases lay in between. The CDR3 is made up of 15 amino acids. Germline CDR1 SNHLY, CDR2 FYNNEI. This CDR3 reads CASLEEEGGTDTQYF. The CDR3 nucleotides are TGTGCCAGCCTAGAAGAGGAGGGTGGGACAGATACGCAGTATTTT.

The gene calls are TRBV25-1 and TRBJ1-4; 10 nucleotides match TRBD1. V was pared by 2 bases and J by 7 bases, with 13 bases of the junction left unmatched. Germline V gives CDR1 MGHDK, CDR2 SYGVNS. CDR3 size: 18 residues. CDR3 sequence reads: CASSERIAAGTGVEKLFF. The CDR3 DNA sequence: TGTGCCAGCAGTGAAAGAATCGCCGCCGGGACAGGGGTTGAAAAACTGTTTTTT.

This chain uses TRBV6-5 with TRBJ1-4, with a weak D call TRBD1 (6 bases). The V end lost 0 bases, the J end lost 6 bases, and 14 bases lay between the germline ends. In germline, CDR1 is MNHEY, CDR2 SVGAGI. The CDR3 has 16 residues. CDR3 in amino acids: CASSYSLGAIDEKLFF. DNA for the CDR3: TGTGCCAGCAGTTACTCACTGGGGGCCATCGATGAAAAACTGTTTTTT.

This clone was seen more than once but under ten times. This chain uses TRBV28 with TRBJ1-5; 7 nucleotides align to TRBD1. The CDR3 consists of 15 residues. Germline assignment: CDR1 MDHEN and CDR2 SYDVKM. V trimming: 4 bases; J trimming: 2 bases; junction bases outside the gene matches: 5. The DNA for the CDR3 is TGTGCCAGCAGTTGGGGACAGATTCGCAATCAGCCCCAGCATTTT. Protein product: CASSWGQIRNQPQHF. The whole variable domain, filled in from reference TRBV28 and TRBJ1-5, reads DVKVTQSSRYLVKRTGEKVFLECVQDMDHENMFWYRQDPGLGLRLIYFSYDVKMKEKGDIPEGYSVSREKKERFSLILESASTNQTSMYLCASSWGQIRNQPQHFGDGTRLSIL.

CDR3 bases: TGTGCCAGCAGCGTCCAGGGTATAACTGAAGCTTTCTTT. This encodes CASSVQGITEAFF. The rearrangement links TRBV7-2 to TRBJ1-1, with D possibly TRBD1 on 5 matching bases. The CDR3 has 13 amino acids. V lost 5 bases to trimming and J lost 5 bases, with 12 bases between them. Looked up from germline, CDR1 is SGHTA and CDR2 is FQGNSA.

The chain uses TRBV5-4 and TRBJ1-1; 7 bases line up with TRBD1. V shed 4 bases and J 4 bases; nucleotides not matched to a gene: 4. Looked up from germline, CDR1 is SGHNT and CDR2 is YYREEE (reference sequence). The CDR3 totals 13 residues. For the CDR3, the DNA is TGTGCCAGCAGCACACAGGGGACCACTGAAGCTTTCTTT. Translated, it gives CASSTQGTTEAFF. The whole variable domain, remainder taken from reference TRBV5-4 and TRBJ1-1, is ETGVTQSPTHLIKTRGQQVTLRCSSQSGHNTVSWYQQALGQGPQFIFQYYREEENGRGNFPPRFSGLQFPNYSSELNVNALELDDSALYLCASSTQGTTEAFFGQGTRLTVV.

This clone was seen once. The J gene is TRBJ2-7, the V gene TRBV6-5; D might be TRBD2 (5 bases). The CDR3 contains 14 residues. Germline lookup yields CDR1 MNHEY and CDR2 SVGAGI. The V gene lost 6 bases and the J gene lost 7 bases, with 19 bases spanning the gap. The CDR3 loop reads CASRPQSGPGEQYF. For the CDR3, the DNA is TGTGCCAGCAGGCCCCAATCAGGACCGGGGGAGCAGTACTTC.

The chain combines TRBV19 with TRBJ1-2; possible D gene TRBD1, 6 bases. The CDR3 covers 14 residues. Trimming removed 5 bases at V and 4 bases at J, with 14 bases between. Germline CDR1 reads LNHDA; CDR2 reads SQIVND (reference sequence). The CDR3 nucleotides read TGTGCCAGTAGTCCAGGGGCCGCTGGCTATGGCTACACCTTC. Amino acid sequence: CASSPGAAGYGYTF.

This clone appeared a few times. The chain is built from TRBV4-1 and TRBJ2-6; 7 nucleotides line up with TRBD1. CDR1 is MGHRA, CDR2 YSYEKL, per germline. Trimming cost V 0 bases and J 15 bases; bases outside gene matches: 5. This CDR3 is built from 13 residues. The CDR3 loop is CASSQETTGALTF. In DNA form, the CDR3 reads TGCGCCAGCAGCCAAGAAACTACAGGGGCCCTGACTTTC.

The chain employs TRBV5-1 and TRBJ1-5; perhaps TRBD1 as D (6 bases). V lost 0 bases and J 7 bases, leaving 11 bases between the germline ends. The germline V gene encodes CDR1 SGHRS and CDR2 YFSETQ. This CDR3 is 14 amino acids long. CDR3 loop: CASSLAGDRQPQHF. CDR3 DNA sequence: TGCGCCAGCAGCTTGGCAGGGGACCGACAGCCCCAGCATTTT. The full variable domain, rest sourced from reference TRBV5-1 and TRBJ1-5, is KAGVTQTPRYLIKTRGQQVTLSCSPISGHRSVSWYQQTPGQGLQFLFEYFSETQRNKGNFPGRFSGRQFSNSRSEMNVSTLELGDSALYLCASSLAGDRQPQHFGDGTRLSIL.

The V gene is TRBV6-6, the J gene TRBJ1-1; D ambiguous. Trimming shortened V by 6 bases and J by 1 base, and 9 bases separated the two germline ends. This CDR3 is 13 amino acids long. The germline CDR1 and CDR2 sequences are MNHNY and SVGAGI (reference sequence). CDR3 nucleotides: TGTGCCAGCAGCTCTACAGAGAACACTGAAGCTTTCTTT. Translated, it gives CASSSTENTEAFF.

The J gene is TRBJ2-7, the V gene TRBV30, with 9 bases that match TRBD2. Germline V gives CDR1 GTSNPN, CDR2 SVGIG (reference sequence). CDR3 length equals 16 residues. Trimming cost V 0 bases and J 0 bases; bases outside gene matches: 6. The CDR3 loop is CAWSVLSSGISYEQYF. CDR3 nucleotide sequence: TGTGCCTGGAGTGTACTGTCTAGCGGGATCTCCTACGAGCAGTACTTC.

This clone was detected only a few times. The J gene is TRBJ2-7, the V gene TRBV29-1, with 7 bases aligning to TRBD1. This CDR3 has 11 residues. Germline V gene lookup returns CDR1 SQVTM and CDR2 ANQGSEA. Unmatched junction bases numbered 6, after V lost 6 bases and J lost 7 bases. The CDR3 loop is CSVTGSGEQYF. In DNA, the CDR3 is TGCAGCGTGACAGGGTCCGGGGAGCAGTACTTC.

V is TRBV2 and J is TRBJ2-2, with TRBD1 matching 9 bases. This CDR3 contains 16 residues. Germline CDR1 is SNHLY and CDR2 is FYNNEI. After removal of 1 base from V and 7 bases from J, the junction contained 7 bases not matched to a gene. CDR3: CASSEERTGAGGELFF. The CDR3 DNA reads TGTGCCAGCAGTGAAGAGAGGACAGGGGCAGGCGGGGAGCTGTTTTTT.

V usage is TRBV2 and J usage is TRBJ2-5, with 16 bases identical to TRBD2. This CDR3 contains 17 residues. The V segment lost 4 bases and the J segment 4 bases; nucleotides outside the gene matches: 6. Germline CDR1 reads SNHLY; CDR2 reads FYNNEI. The CDR3 nucleotides are TGTGCCAGCAGTGGGGGGACTAGCGGGAGGGCCGGAGAGACCCAGTACTTC. Its translation is CASSGGTSGRAGETQYF.

The J gene is TRBJ2-1, the V gene TRBV5-5; 11 positions agree with TRBD2. Germline assignment: CDR1 SGHKS and CDR2 YYEKEE (reference sequence). This CDR3 region has 16 residues. Unmatched junction bases numbered 8, after V lost 4 bases and J lost 5 bases. Written as DNA, the CDR3 is TGTGCCAGCAGCGCGACTAGCGGGGCGACAAACAATGAGCAGTTCTTC. This encodes CASSATSGATNNEQFF.

The chain couples TRBV5-6 to TRBJ1-6; 10 bases are a match to TRBD1. CDR1 is SGHDT and CDR2 is YYEEEE in the germline V gene. There are 16 residues in the CDR3. V shed 1 base, J shed 6 bases, and the junction held 4 bases outside the gene matches. CDR3 region: CASSLSRDRGNSPLHF. The CDR3 DNA reads as TGTGCCAGCAGCTTGAGCCGGGACAGGGGTAATTCACCCCTCCACTTT.